These 28 T cell receptor beta chains were sequenced from one sample in a study of T cells after yellow fever vaccination. TCRdb reanalysed the 5' RACE reads using MiXCR and keeps one entry per CDR3 protein. The sample contains about 130,000 distinct CDR3 sequences, about 7% of which appear only once. The sample was CD4+ T cells sorted from PBMCs, taken approximately 11 days after the first yellow fever vaccination. The receptors were gathered from a man aged 18 to 29 who received the YFV17D yellow fever vaccine.

This clonotype was seen at least ten times. The rearrangement uses TRBV9 and TRBJ2-1; D might be TRBD2 (5 bases). Germline values: CDR1 SGDLS, CDR2 YYNGEE. CDR3 length equals 13 residues. V lost 6 bases to trimming and J lost 8 bases, with 15 bases between them. The CDR3 sequence is CASTPPGMDEQFF. DNA for the CDR3: TGTGCCAGCACCCCGCCGGGGATGGATGAGCAGTTCTTC.

This clonotype has more than one count but fewer than ten. This chain joins TRBV5-1 and TRBJ2-1; 13 bases align to TRBD2. Per the germline V gene, CDR1 is SGHRS and CDR2 is YFSETQ. Trimming took 0 bases from V and 6 from J; bases not matched to a gene: 3. CDR3 length: 16 residues. Written as DNA, the CDR3 is TGCGCCAGCAGCTTGGGACTAGCGGGGGGAACCAATGAGCAGTTCTTC. Translating gives CASSLGLAGGTNEQFF.

This clonotype has ten or more counts. The chain links TRBV3-1 to TRBJ2-1, with D possibly being TRBD1 or TRBD2 (5 bases each). The CDR3 runs to 14 residues. V lost 4 bases and J 4 bases, leaving 11 bases between the germline ends. CDR1 and CDR2 (germline): LGHDT, YNNKEL (reference sequence). The CDR3 region has the DNA TGTGCCAGCAGCCGGGCAGGGAGATACAATGAGCAGTTCTTC. Amino acid sequence: CASSRAGRYNEQFF.

This clonotype has at least ten counts. This CDR3 is CASSRQAMNTEAFF. CDR3 nucleotide sequence: TGCGCCAGCAGCCGACAGGCCATGAACACTGAAGCTTTCTTT. The rearrangement links TRBV5-1 to TRBJ1-1; D might be TRBD1 (6 bases). The CDR3 contains 14 residues. The V end was cut by 4 bases, the J end by 0 bases, with 10 bases between. Per the germline V gene, CDR1 is SGHRS and CDR2 is YFSETQ.

Many counts were recorded for this clonotype. The chain recombines TRBV7-2 with TRBJ2-2; D may be TRBD1 or TRBD2 (5 bases each). This CDR3 spans 15 amino acids. From germline, CDR1 is SGHTA and CDR2 FQGNSA. The V end was cut by 6 bases, the J end by 3 bases, with 14 bases between. In DNA form, the CDR3 reads TGTGCCAGCAGTTCCCGTCTGGGGGACACCGGGGAGCTGTTTTTT. Translating it yields CASSSRLGDTGELFF.

At least ten counts were recorded for this clonotype. This chain connects TRBV5-5 to TRBJ1-2, with 11 nucleotides matching TRBD1. Germline V gene sequence: CDR1 SGHKS, CDR2 YYEKEE (reference sequence). The J segment lost 9 bases and the V segment lost 4 bases, leaving 8 bases of the junction unmatched. This CDR3 has 14 residues. The CDR3 DNA reads as TGTGCCAGCAGCCCCGGGACAGGGGGGCGTAGCTACACCTTC. Translating it yields CASSPGTGGRSYTF.

This clonotype was observed a handful of times. V usage is TRBV4-3 and J usage is TRBJ2-1; D remains unclear. Germline CDR1 and CDR2: LGHNA and YSLEER. The CDR3 consists of 13 residues. V was pared by 4 bases and J by 5 bases, with 9 bases between. CDR3 in amino acids: CASSRRRDNEQFF. In DNA, the CDR3 is TGCGCCAGCAGCCGCCGACGGGACAATGAGCAGTTCTTC.

This clonotype was counted at least ten times. The rearrangement links TRBV7-9 to TRBJ1-1; D gene ambiguous. Trimming left V 7 bases short and J 0 bases short, with 12 bases between. The CDR3 has 14 residues. Germline CDR1 and CDR2: SEHNR and FQNEAQ (reference sequence). The DNA for the CDR3 is TGTGCCAGCATCCCCGGAGCTATGAACACTGAAGCTTTCTTT. Translating gives CASIPGAMNTEAFF.

This clonotype occurred a few times. The chain couples TRBV7-6 to TRBJ2-5; 9 bases match TRBD2. Trimming removed 0 bases from V and 1 base from J; junction bases left unmatched: 9. The CDR3 length is 18 residues. Germline CDR1 SGHVS, CDR2 FNYEAQ. The CDR3 DNA follows: TGTGCCAGCAGCTTAGCATCTTCAGGCGGGGGGGCCCAAGAGACCCAGTACTTC. As protein: CASSLASSGGGAQETQYF.

This clonotype has at least ten counts. This chain joins TRBV23-1 and TRBJ2-3; D is undetermined. TRBV23-1 belongs to the ORF category, with a function that is uncertain. Trimming stripped 6 bases from V and 6 bases from J, with 16 bases between. This CDR3 has 14 amino acids. As DNA, the CDR3 is TGCGCCAGCAGACCCAGCCAACCCCCCGATACGCAGTATTTT. It encodes CASRPSQPPDTQYF.

This clonotype was seen more than once but under ten times. CDR3 sequence (DNA): TGTGCCAGCAGCCTACAGGATCGCAATCAGCCCCAGCATTTT. Its protein product is CASSLQDRNQPQHF. This chain links TRBV7-2 with TRBJ1-5; D might be TRBD1 (5 bases). The germline V and J ends were trimmed by 5 bases and 2 bases, with 10 bases remaining between them. Germline V lookup: CDR1 SGHTA, CDR2 FQGNSA. The length of the CDR3 is 14 residues.

This clonotype was seen at least ten times. The genes are TRBV18 and TRBJ1-1; D is unresolved. The germline V gene encodes CDR1 KGHSH and CDR2 LQKENI. The CDR3 covers 15 residues. V shed 0 bases and J shed 3 bases, with 11 bases lying between them. The CDR3, as DNA: TGTGCCAGCTCACCACCGTGGGGTCGTCACACTGAAGCTTTCTTT. Translation: CASSPPWGRHTEAFF.

This clonotype came up many times. The V gene is TRBV7-3, the J gene TRBJ2-3; 8 positions match TRBD1. Trimming removed 5 bases from V and 6 bases from J; junction bases left unmatched: 10. The CDR3 contains 15 residues. Germline CDR1 SGHTA, CDR2 FQGTGA. CDR3 region: CASSQRAGGKDTQYF. The CDR3 coding sequence is TGTGCCAGCAGCCAGAGGGCAGGGGGCAAGGATACGCAGTATTTT. The whole variable domain, filled in from reference TRBV7-3 and TRBJ2-3, reads GAGVSQTPSNKVTEKGKYVELRCDPISGHTALYWYRQSLGQGPEFLIYFQGTGAADDSGLPNDRFFAVRPEGSVSTLKIQRTERGDSAVYLCASSQRAGGKDTQYFGPGTRLTVL.

This clonotype was recorded at least ten times. The rearrangement uses TRBV11-2 and TRBJ2-7, with D perhaps TRBD1 (6 bases). This CDR3 contains 16 residues. V lost 0 bases and J lost 2, with 14 bases in between. Per germline, CDR1 SGHAT and CDR2 FQNNGV. CDR3 amino acids: CASSLDPGRTAYEQYF. The CDR3 nucleotides are TGTGCCAGCAGCTTAGATCCGGGAAGGACAGCCTACGAGCAGTACTTC. Combining the CDR3 with reference TRBV11-2 and TRBJ2-7 gives the whole variable domain EAGVAQSPRYKIIEKRQSVAFWCNPISGHATLYWYQQILGQGPKLLIQFQNNGVVDDSQLPKDRFSAERLKGVDSTLKIQPAKLEDSAVYLCASSLDPGRTAYEQYFGPGTRLTVT.

This clonotype came up many times. The rearrangement joins TRBV4-3 to TRBJ1-4, with a tentative D call TRBD1 (5 bases). Trimming took off 10 bases at V and 6 bases at J, with 15 bases between the two ends. Germline CDR1 reads LGHNA; CDR2 reads YSLEER. This CDR3 has 13 amino acids. CDR3 nucleotide sequence: TGCGCCATCTCCAGGGTGCTGGATGAAAAACTGTTTTTT. Encoded protein: CAISRVLDEKLFF.

This clonotype was counted many times. The gene calls are TRBV24-1 and TRBJ1-5; D not resolved. Trimming took 7 bases from V and 2 from J, leaving 5 bases between them. The CDR3 loop spans 12 amino acids. Germline CDR1 is KGHDR and CDR2 is SFDVKD. This CDR3 reads CATRIGNQPQHF. DNA for the CDR3: TGTGCCACCAGGATAGGCAATCAGCCCCAGCATTTT.

This clonotype was seen many times. V is TRBV12-3 or TRBV12-4 and J is TRBJ2-7; D call uncertain. CDR3 length: 14 residues. V lost 3 bases, J lost 0 bases, and 9 bases lay in between. This chain's CDR3 is CASSLRQSSYEQYF. The CDR3 coding sequence is TGTGCCAGCAGTTTGCGGCAGAGCTCCTACGAGCAGTACTTC.

The V and J genes are TRBV7-2 and TRBJ1-1; 7 nucleotides agree with TRBD1. The CDR3 contains 14 residues. Trimming at V came to 4 bases and at J to 12 bases, leaving 14 bases not matched to a gene. The V gene's germline CDR1 is SGHTA and CDR2 FQGNSA. The CDR3 DNA follows: TGTGCCAGCAGCTCGCAGGGGGGATCAGGAGCGACTTTCTTT. It translates to CASSSQGGSGATFF.

This clonotype was recorded many times. The rearrangement links TRBV4-2 to TRBJ2-5, with D maybe TRBD1 (6 bases). The V end lost 0 bases, the J end lost 4 bases, and 18 bases lay between the germline ends. The germline V gene encodes CDR1 LGHNA and CDR2 YNFKEQ. The CDR3 extends over 17 amino acids. CDR3 sequence reads: CASSQDTSGQGRETQYF. CDR3 nucleotide sequence: TGTGCCAGCAGCCAAGATACTTCGGGGCAGGGGAGAGAGACCCAGTACTTC.

The rearrangement joins TRBV12-3 or TRBV12-4 to TRBJ1-2; TRBD1 agrees at 7 bases. V lost 6 bases, J lost 1 base, and 17 bases stayed unmatched. This CDR3 has 18 residues. The CDR3 sequence: CASRELAVTGMGNYGYTF. The CDR3 nucleotides are TGTGCCAGCAGGGAATTGGCTGTGACAGGGATGGGTAACTATGGCTACACCTTC.

This clonotype was seen ten or more times. The genes are TRBV12-3 or TRBV12-4 and TRBJ1-2; 9 nucleotides line up with TRBD1. Trimming cost V 2 bases and J 8 bases; bases outside gene matches: 24. This CDR3 contains 20 residues. Written as DNA, the CDR3 is TGTGCCAGCAGTTTAAGGGGACCGGGACAGGGAATTGATCATTATTTCGGCTACACCTTC. Translation: CASSLRGPGQGIDHYFGYTF.

This clonotype has at least ten counts. V usage is TRBV3-1 and J usage is TRBJ2-4; D remains unclear. Looked up from germline, CDR1 is LGHDT and CDR2 is YNNKEL (reference sequence). The CDR3 is made up of 12 amino acids. Trimming shortened V by 3 bases and J by 10 bases, and 10 bases separated the two germline ends. The CDR3 DNA follows: TGTGCCAGCAGCCAGGGGATACGAATTCAGTACTTC. The encoded protein is CASSQGIRIQYF. The entire variable domain, with the rest obtained from reference TRBV3-1 and TRBJ2-4, is as follows: DTAVSQTPKYLVTQMGNDKSIKCEQNLGHDTMYWYKQDSKKFLKIMFSYNNKELIINETVPNRFSPKSPDKAHLNLHINSLELGDSAVYFCASSQGIRIQYFGAGTRLSVL.

This clonotype was seen ten or more times. The chain employs TRBV6-1 and TRBJ2-3; D is unclear. The germline V gene has CDR1 MNHNS and CDR2 SASEGT. Deletions cut 4 bases from V and 9 bases from J, with 8 bases between. The CDR3 runs 11 residues. The CDR3 here is CASSAETTQYF. Written as DNA, the CDR3 is TGTGCCAGCAGTGCAGAAACGACGCAGTATTTT.

This clonotype was seen many times. The chain recombines TRBV12-3 or TRBV12-4 with TRBJ2-7, with D maybe TRBD1 (6 bases). The CDR3 loop spans 14 amino acids. V lost 7 bases to trimming and J lost 3 bases, with 16 bases between them. The CDR3 loop is CASTSGQPVYEQYF. The CDR3 region has the DNA TGTGCCAGCACTTCCGGACAGCCAGTCTACGAGCAGTACTTC.

This clonotype was observed many times. The chain recombines TRBV7-9 with TRBJ1-1; 8 positions match TRBD1. CDR1 and CDR2 from the germline V gene are SEHNR and FQNEAQ (reference sequence). The CDR3 is 15 residues long. J lost 6 bases, V lost 4 bases, and 10 bases had no gene match. In nucleotides, the CDR3 is TGTGCCAGCAGCTGGGGGAGGACAGGGATTTCTGAAGCTTTCTTT. Its translation is CASSWGRTGISEAFF.

This clonotype was counted at least ten times. The V gene is TRBV6-1, the J gene TRBJ1-3; maybe TRBD1 (6 bases). The CDR3 sequence is 18 residues long. V lost 4 bases, J lost 4 bases, and 23 bases lay in between. Looked up from germline, CDR1 is MNHNS and CDR2 is SASEGT. CDR3 residues: CASSAYLLSGGGGNTIYF. The CDR3 DNA reads as TGTGCCAGCAGTGCCTACCTCTTATCGGGGGGCGGAGGAAACACCATATATTTT.

This clonotype was seen ten or more times. The chain recombines TRBV4-2 with TRBJ2-1; possibly TRBD2 for D (7 bases). Deletions cut 0 bases from V and 4 bases from J, with 16 bases between. The CDR3 has 17 amino acids. Germline assignment: CDR1 LGHNA and CDR2 YNFKEQ. The CDR3 nucleotides are TGTGCCAGCAGCCAAGATATCTGGGGGGGCCAATACAATGAGCAGTTCTTC. Amino acid sequence: CASSQDIWGGQYNEQFF.

This clonotype was seen at least ten times. The rearrangement joins TRBV20-1 to TRBJ1-2, with D uncertain. V lost 1 base and J 6 bases, leaving 6 bases between the germline ends. CDR1 and CDR2 (germline): DFQATT, SNEGSKA (reference sequence). The CDR3 covers 11 residues. The CDR3 DNA follows: TGCAGTGCTAGAGTGACCAATGGCTACACCTTC. The encoded protein is CSARVTNGYTF.